One T cell receptor beta chain is described in this entry. Its target is unknown. This record belongs to a study of regulatory T cells in long-lasting Graves disease. Time point here: persistent/refractory GD, antithyroid drugs over 5 years with positive TRAb. Making the TCR library involved RNA that had been extracted from PBMCs. Doctors identified Graves' disease using the American Thyroid Association guidelines. Findings of the study overall: For persistent Graves' patients, TCR diversity was lower than for newly diagnosed ones.

This CDR3 is 16 amino acids long. The ends lost 5 bases at V and 5 bases at J; junction bases unmatched: 10. CDR1 is SGHNT and CDR2 is YENEEA in the germline V gene. Library construction for TCR beta used iRepertoire HTBI primers and Arm-PCR of CDR3 regions. TCRdb reprocessed the multiplex PCR reads via MiXCR and lists one record per CDR3 protein. There are about 470,000 distinct CDR3 sequences in the sample; under 25% occur only once, and about 7% lies in the top ten. This sequence originates from a female donor with Graves disease. The source was peripheral blood mononuclear cells (PBMCs), collected when the disease was refractory, from a patient treated with antithyroid drugs. The chain recombines TRBV11-3 with TRBJ2-1; 9 nucleotides line up with TRBD1. Here the CDR3 DNA reads TGTGCCAGCAGCCCGATGACAGGGGGGTTCGACAATGAGCAGTTCTTC. Protein product: CASSPMTGGFDNEQFF.